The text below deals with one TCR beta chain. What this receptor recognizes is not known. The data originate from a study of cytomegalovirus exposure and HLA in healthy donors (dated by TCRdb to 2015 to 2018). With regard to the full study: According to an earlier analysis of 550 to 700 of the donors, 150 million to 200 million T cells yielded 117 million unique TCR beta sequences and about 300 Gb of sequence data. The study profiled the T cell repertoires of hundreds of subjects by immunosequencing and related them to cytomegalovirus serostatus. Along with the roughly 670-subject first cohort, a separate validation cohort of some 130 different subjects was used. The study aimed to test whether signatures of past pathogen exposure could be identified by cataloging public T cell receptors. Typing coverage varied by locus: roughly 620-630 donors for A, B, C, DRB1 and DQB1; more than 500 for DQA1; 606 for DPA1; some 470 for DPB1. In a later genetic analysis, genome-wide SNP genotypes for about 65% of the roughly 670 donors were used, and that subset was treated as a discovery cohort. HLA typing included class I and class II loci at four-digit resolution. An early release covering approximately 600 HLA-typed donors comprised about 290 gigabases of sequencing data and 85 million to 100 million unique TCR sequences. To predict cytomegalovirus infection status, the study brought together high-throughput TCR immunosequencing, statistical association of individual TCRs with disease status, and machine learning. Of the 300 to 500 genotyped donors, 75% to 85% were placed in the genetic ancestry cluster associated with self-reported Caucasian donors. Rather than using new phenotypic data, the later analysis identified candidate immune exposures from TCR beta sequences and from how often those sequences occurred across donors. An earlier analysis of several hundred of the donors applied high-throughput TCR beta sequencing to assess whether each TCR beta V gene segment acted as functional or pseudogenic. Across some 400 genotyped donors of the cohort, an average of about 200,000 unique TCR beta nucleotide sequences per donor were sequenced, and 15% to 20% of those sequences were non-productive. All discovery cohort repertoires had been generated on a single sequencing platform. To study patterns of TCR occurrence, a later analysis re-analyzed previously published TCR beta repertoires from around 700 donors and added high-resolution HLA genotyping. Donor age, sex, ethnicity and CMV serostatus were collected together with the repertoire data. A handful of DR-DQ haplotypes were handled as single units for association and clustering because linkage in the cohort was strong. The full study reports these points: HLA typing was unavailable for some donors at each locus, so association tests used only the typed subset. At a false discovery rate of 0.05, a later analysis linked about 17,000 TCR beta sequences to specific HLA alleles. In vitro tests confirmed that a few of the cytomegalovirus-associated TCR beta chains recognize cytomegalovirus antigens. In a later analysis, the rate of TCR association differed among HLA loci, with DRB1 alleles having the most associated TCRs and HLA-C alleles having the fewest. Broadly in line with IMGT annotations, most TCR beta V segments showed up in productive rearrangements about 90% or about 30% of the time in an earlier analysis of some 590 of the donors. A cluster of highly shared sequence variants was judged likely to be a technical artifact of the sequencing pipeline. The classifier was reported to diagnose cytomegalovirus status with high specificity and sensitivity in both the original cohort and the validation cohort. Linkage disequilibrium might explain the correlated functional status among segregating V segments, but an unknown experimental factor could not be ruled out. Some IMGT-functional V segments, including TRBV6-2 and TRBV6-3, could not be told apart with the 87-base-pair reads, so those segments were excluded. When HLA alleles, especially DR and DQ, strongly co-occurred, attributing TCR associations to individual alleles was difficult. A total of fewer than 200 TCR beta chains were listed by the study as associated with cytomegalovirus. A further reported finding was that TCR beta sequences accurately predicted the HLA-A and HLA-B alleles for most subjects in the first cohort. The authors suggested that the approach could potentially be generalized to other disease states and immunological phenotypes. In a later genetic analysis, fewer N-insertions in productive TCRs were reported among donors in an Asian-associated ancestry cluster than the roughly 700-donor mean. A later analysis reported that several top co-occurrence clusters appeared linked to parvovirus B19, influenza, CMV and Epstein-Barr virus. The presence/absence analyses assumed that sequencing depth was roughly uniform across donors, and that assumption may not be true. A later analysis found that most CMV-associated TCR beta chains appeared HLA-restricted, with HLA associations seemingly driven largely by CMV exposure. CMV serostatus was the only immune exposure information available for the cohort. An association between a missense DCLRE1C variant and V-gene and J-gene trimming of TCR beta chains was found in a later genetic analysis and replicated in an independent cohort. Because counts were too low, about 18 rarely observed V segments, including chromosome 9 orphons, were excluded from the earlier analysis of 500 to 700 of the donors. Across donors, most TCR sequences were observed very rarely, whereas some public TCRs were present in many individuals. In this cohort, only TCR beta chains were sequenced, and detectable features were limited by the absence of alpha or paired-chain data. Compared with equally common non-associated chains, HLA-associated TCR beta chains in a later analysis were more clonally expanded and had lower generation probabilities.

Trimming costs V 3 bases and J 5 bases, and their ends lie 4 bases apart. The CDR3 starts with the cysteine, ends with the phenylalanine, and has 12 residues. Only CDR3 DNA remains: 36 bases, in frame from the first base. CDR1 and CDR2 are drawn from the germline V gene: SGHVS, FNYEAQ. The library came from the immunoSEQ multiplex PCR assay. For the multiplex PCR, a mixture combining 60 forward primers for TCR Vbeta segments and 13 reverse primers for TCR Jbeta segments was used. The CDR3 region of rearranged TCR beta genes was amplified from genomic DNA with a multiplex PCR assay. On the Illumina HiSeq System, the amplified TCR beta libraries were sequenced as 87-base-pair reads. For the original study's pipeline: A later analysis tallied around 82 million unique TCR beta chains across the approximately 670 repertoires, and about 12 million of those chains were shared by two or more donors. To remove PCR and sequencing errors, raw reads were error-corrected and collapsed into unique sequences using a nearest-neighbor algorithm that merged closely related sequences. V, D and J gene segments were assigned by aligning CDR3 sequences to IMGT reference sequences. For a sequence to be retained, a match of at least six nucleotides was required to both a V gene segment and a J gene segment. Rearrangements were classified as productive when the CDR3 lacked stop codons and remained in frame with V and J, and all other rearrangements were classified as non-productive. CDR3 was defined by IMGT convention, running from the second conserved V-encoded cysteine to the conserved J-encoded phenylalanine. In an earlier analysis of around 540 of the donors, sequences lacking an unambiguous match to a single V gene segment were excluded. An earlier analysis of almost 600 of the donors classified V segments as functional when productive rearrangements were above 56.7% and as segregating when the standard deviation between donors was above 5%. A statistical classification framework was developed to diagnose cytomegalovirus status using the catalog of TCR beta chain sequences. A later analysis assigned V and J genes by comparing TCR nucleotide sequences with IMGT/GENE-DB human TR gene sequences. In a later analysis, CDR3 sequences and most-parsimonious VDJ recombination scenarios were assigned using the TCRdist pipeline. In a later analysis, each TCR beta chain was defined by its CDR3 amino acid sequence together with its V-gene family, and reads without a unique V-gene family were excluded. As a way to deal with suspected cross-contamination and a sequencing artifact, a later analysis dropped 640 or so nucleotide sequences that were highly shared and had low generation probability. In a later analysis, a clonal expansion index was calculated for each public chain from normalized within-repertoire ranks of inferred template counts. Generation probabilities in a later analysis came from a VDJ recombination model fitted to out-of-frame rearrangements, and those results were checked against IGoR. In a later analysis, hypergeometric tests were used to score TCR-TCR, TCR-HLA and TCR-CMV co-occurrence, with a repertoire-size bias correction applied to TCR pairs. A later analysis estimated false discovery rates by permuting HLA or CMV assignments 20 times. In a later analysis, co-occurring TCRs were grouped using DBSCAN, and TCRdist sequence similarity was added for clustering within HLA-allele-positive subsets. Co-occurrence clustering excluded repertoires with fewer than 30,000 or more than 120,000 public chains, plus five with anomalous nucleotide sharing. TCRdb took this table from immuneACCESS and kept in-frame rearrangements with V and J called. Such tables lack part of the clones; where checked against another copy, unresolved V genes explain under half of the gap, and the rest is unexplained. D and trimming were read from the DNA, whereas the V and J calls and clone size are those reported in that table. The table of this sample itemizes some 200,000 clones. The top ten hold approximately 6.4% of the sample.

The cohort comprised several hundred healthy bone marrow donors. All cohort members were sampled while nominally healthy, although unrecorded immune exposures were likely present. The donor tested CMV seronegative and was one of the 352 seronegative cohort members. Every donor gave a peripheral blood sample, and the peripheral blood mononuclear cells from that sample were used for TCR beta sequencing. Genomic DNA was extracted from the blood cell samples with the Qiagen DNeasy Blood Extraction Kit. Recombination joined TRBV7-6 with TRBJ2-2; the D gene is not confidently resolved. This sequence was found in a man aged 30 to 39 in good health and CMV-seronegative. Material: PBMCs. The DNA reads TGTGCCAGCAGCTTTGTAACCGGGGAGCTGTTTTTT. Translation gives CASSFVTGELFF.